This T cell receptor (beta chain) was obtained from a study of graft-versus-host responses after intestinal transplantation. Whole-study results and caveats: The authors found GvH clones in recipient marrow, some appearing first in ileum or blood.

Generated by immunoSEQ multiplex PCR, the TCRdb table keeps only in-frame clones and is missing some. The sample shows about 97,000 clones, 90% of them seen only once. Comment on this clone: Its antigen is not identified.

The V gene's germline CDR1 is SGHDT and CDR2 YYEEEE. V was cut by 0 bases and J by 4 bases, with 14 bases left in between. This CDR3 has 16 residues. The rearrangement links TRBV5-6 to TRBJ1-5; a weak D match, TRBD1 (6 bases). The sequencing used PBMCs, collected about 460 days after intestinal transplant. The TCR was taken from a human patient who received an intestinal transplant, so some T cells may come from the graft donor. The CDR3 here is CASSLGVFTGNQPQHF. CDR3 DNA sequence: TGTGCCAGCAGCTTGGGAGTCTTCACAGGGAATCAGCCCCAGCATTTT.